This is a list of T cell receptor beta chains from one sample in a study of blood T cell repertoires in COVID-19. Produced via immunoSEQ multiplex PCR; TCRdb's table is partial and in-frame only. The sample lists some 150,000 clones, approximately 86% occurring once. The sample taken for sequencing was peripheral blood. The source is a woman aged 60-75 years with acute or convalescent COVID-19. The CDR3 runs from the conserved cysteine through the conserved F or W. Each record gives: CDR3 protein, CDR3 DNA, D gene, J gene, V gene, clone size. A D gene is named only where the DNA matches it firmly. Clone size is given for some rows only: seen once, a few or many times, or a class if the clone is expanded.

CDR3: CASVGSNNSPLHF
DNA: TGTGCCAGCGTAGGGAGTAATAATTCACCCCTCCACTTT
D: NA
J: TRBJ1-6
V: TRBV19
size: once

CDR3: CASSLLGGGDDTQYF
DNA: TGTGCCAGCAGCTTATTGGGCGGGGGGGATGATACGCAGTATTTT
D: TRBD2
J: TRBJ2-3
V: TRBV7-2
size: NA

CDR3: CAWSEGQRNEKLFF
DNA: TGTGCCTGGAGTGAAGGACAGAGAAATGAAAAACTGTTTTTT
D: NA
J: TRBJ1-4
V: TRBV30
size: NA

CDR3: CASSLNGGQGSGNTIYF
DNA: TGTGCCAGCAGCTTAAATGGTGGACAGGGCTCTGGAAACACCATATATTTT
D: TRBD1
J: TRBJ1-3
V: TRBV7-3
size: NA

CDR3: CASRTGTGWQPQHF
DNA: TGTGCCAGCAGAACCGGGACAGGGTGGCAGCCCCAGCATTTT
D: TRBD1
J: TRBJ1-5
V: TRBV6-5
size: NA

CDR3: CASRPGVANSPLHF
DNA: TGTGCCAGTAGACCAGGGGTTGCTAATTCACCCCTCCACTTT
D: NA
J: TRBJ1-6
V: TRBV19
size: NA

CDR3: CASSLGTDYGYTF
DNA: TGTGCCAGCAGCTTAGGGACAGATTATGGCTACACCTTC
D: NA
J: TRBJ1-2
V: TRBV7-2
size: NA

CDR3: CASSTSLGRGLYF
DNA: TGTGCCAGCAGTACTTCCCTCGGCAGGGGGCTCTACTTC
D: TRBD1
J: TRBJ2-7
V: TRBV12-3/TRBV12-4
size: NA

CDR3: CASSQYQGGSPLHF
DNA: TGTGCCAGCAGCCAATATCAAGGAGGTTCACCCCTCCACTTT
D: NA
J: TRBJ1-6
V: TRBV3-1/TRBV3-2
size: NA

CDR3: CASSPSRVASRFF
DNA: TGTGCCAGCAGCCCCTCTAGAGTGGCTAGTCGGTTCTTC
D: NA
J: TRBJ2-1
V: TRBV11-2
size: NA

CDR3: CASRPNPPDSPYGYTF
DNA: TGTGCCAGCCGCCCCAACCCCCCGGACAGCCCCTATGGCTACACCTTC
D: NA
J: TRBJ1-2
V: TRBV27
size: NA

CDR3: CASNNRGGTDTQYF
DNA: TGTGCCAGCAACAACAGGGGGGGCACAGATACGCAGTATTTT
D: TRBD1
J: TRBJ2-3
V: TRBV27
size: NA

CDR3: CASSQPAGRSGNTIYF
DNA: TGTGCCAGCAGCCAGCCAGCAGGGAGGTCTGGAAACACCATATATTTT
D: NA
J: TRBJ1-3
V: TRBV3-1/TRBV3-2
size: NA

CDR3: CASSESSYYGYTF
DNA: TGTGCCAGCAGTGAATCCTCGTACTATGGCTACACCTTC
D: NA
J: TRBJ1-2
V: TRBV2
size: few

CDR3: CASSQESGRDSGYTF
DNA: TGCGCCAGCAGCCAAGAATCCGGCAGGGATTCTGGCTACACCTTC
D: NA
J: TRBJ1-2
V: TRBV4-3
size: NA

CDR3: CASSLDKTYEQYF
DNA: TGCGCCAGCAGCTTAGACAAGACCTACGAGCAGTACTTC
D: NA
J: TRBJ2-7
V: TRBV5-1
size: NA

CDR3: CASSSRTGTQPQHF
DNA: TGTGCCAGCAGTTCGAGGACAGGGACTCAGCCCCAGCATTTT
D: TRBD1
J: TRBJ1-5
V: TRBV27
size: NA

CDR3: CASSLTGGRSTDTQYF
DNA: TGTGCCAGCAGCTTGACAGGGGGTCGAAGCACAGATACGCAGTATTTT
D: TRBD1
J: TRBJ2-3
V: TRBV7-9
size: few

CDR3: CSAAGGQPDTQYF
DNA: TGCAGCGCCGCGGGGGGGCAGCCAGATACGCAGTATTTT
D: TRBD2
J: TRBJ2-3
V: TRBV29-1
size: NA

CDR3: CASSLEGQVYGYTF
DNA: TGTGCCAGCAGCTTAGAGGGACAGGTCTATGGCTACACCTTC
D: TRBD1
J: TRBJ1-2
V: TRBV7-2
size: NA

CDR3: CSASKGAGVSNQPQHF
DNA: TGCAGTGCTAGTAAAGGGGCGGGGGTTAGCAATCAGCCCCAGCATTTT
D: NA
J: TRBJ1-5
V: TRBV20-1
size: NA

CDR3: CASSQGNSGGYNEQFF
DNA: TGTGCCAGCAGCCAAGGGAATAGCGGGGGTTACAATGAGCAGTTCTTC
D: TRBD2
J: TRBJ2-1
V: TRBV4-2
size: NA

CDR3: CASSQGQGRTEAFF
DNA: TGTGCCAGCTCACAGGGACAGGGTAGGACTGAAGCTTTCTTT
D: TRBD1
J: TRBJ1-1
V: TRBV18
size: NA

CDR3: CASSIDSGTNYGYTF
DNA: TGTGCCAGTAGTATTGATTCCGGGACAAACTATGGCTACACCTTC
D: NA
J: TRBJ1-2
V: TRBV19
size: once

CDR3: CASTKGGTGVPNTEAFF
DNA: TGTGCCAGCACCAAAGGCGGGACAGGGGTCCCGAACACTGAAGCTTTCTTT
D: TRBD1
J: TRBJ1-1
V: TRBV4-2
size: NA

CDR3: CASSPRSGGRTDTQYF
DNA: TGTGCCAGCAGCCCCCGATCAGGGGGTCGAACAGATACGCAGTATTTT
D: TRBD1
J: TRBJ2-3
V: TRBV9
size: once

CDR3: CSARSGHEQYF
DNA: TGCAGTGCAAGATCAGGGCACGAGCAGTACTTC
D: NA
J: TRBJ2-7
V: TRBV20-1
size: NA

CDR3: CASSEEGQGNQPQHF
DNA: TGTGCCAGCAGTGAAGAGGGACAGGGAAATCAGCCCCAGCATTTT
D: TRBD1
J: TRBJ1-5
V: TRBV2
size: NA

CDR3: CASSQDYGVREQYF
DNA: TGTGCCAGCAGCCAAGACTATGGAGTGAGGGAGCAGTACTTC
D: NA
J: TRBJ2-7
V: TRBV4-2
size: NA

CDR3: CASSLGVTGGTDTQYF
DNA: TGTGCCAGCAGCTTAGGGGTTACAGGGGGCACAGATACGCAGTATTTT
D: TRBD1
J: TRBJ2-3
V: TRBV11-3
size: NA

CDR3: CASSQADPGEQFF
DNA: TGTGCCAGCAGCCAGGCTGACCCCGGGGAGCAGTTCTTC
D: NA
J: TRBJ2-1
V: TRBV14
size: NA

CDR3: CASSWGTGSPYGYTF
DNA: TGTGCCAGCAGCTGGGGGACAGGGAGCCCCTATGGCTACACCTTC
D: TRBD1
J: TRBJ1-2
V: TRBV5-6
size: NA

CDR3: CASSKTIYEQYF
DNA: TGTGCCAGCAGTAAAACTATCTACGAGCAGTACTTC
D: NA
J: TRBJ2-7
V: TRBV6-2/TRBV6-3
size: NA

CDR3: CASSLGSPEAFF
DNA: TGTGCCAGCAGCCTAGGGAGTCCTGAAGCTTTCTTT
D: NA
J: TRBJ1-1
V: TRBV5-6
size: NA

CDR3: CASSQGQGAGEKLFF
DNA: TGTGCCAGCAGCCAAGGACAGGGGGCAGGAGAAAAACTGTTTTTT
D: TRBD1
J: TRBJ1-4
V: TRBV4-2
size: few

CDR3: CAISEPTVGTGRTYTDTQYF
DNA: TGTGCCATCAGTGAGCCCACCGTCGGGACAGGGAGGACCTACACAGATACGCAGTATTTT
D: TRBD1
J: TRBJ2-3
V: TRBV10-3
size: few

CDR3: CASGGQGDGSRSPLHF
DNA: TGTGCCAGCGGAGGACAGGGTGATGGGAGTAGATCACCCCTCCACTTT
D: TRBD1
J: TRBJ1-6
V: TRBV18
size: NA

CDR3: CAWSDDLWSAQGPNTGELFF
DNA: TGTGCCTGGAGTGATGATTTATGGAGTGCCCAGGGGCCAAACACCGGGGAGCTGTTTTTT
D: NA
J: TRBJ2-2
V: TRBV30
size: NA

CDR3: CASSLRGGYEQYF
DNA: TGTGCCAGCAGCTTACGCGGGGGGTACGAGCAGTACTTC
D: TRBD2
J: TRBJ2-7
V: TRBV11-2
size: NA

CDR3: CASSWGEGSYNEQFF
DNA: TGTGCCAGCTCATGGGGGGAAGGCTCCTACAATGAGCAGTTCTTC
D: NA
J: TRBJ2-1
V: TRBV18
size: NA

CDR3: CASSSRDRGGTEAFF
DNA: TGTGCCAGCAGCTCCCGGGACAGGGGAGGGACTGAAGCTTTCTTT
D: TRBD1
J: TRBJ1-1
V: TRBV7-9
size: NA

CDR3: CASRRGQSLTGELFF
DNA: TGTGCCAGCAGGAGAGGCCAATCCCTCACCGGGGAGCTGTTTTTT
D: NA
J: TRBJ2-2
V: TRBV5-5
size: NA

CDR3: CASSLGQAVEAFF
DNA: TGTGCCAGCAGCTTAGGTCAAGCGGTTGAAGCTTTCTTT
D: NA
J: TRBJ1-1
V: TRBV7-8
size: NA

CDR3: CASSLGGASNEQFF
DNA: TGCGCCAGCAGCTTAGGAGGGGCGAGCAATGAGCAGTTCTTC
D: NA
J: TRBJ2-1
V: TRBV5-1
size: NA

CDR3: CASSFGTGSGYTF
DNA: TGTGCCAGCAGCTTCGGGACAGGGAGCGGCTACACCTTC
D: TRBD1
J: TRBJ1-2
V: TRBV5-4
size: NA

CDR3: CASSHGRDNNEKLFF
DNA: TGTGCCAGCAGTCACGGCCGGGACAACAATGAAAAACTGTTTTTT
D: NA
J: TRBJ1-4
V: TRBV6-5
size: NA

CDR3: CASSEQGSRKTQYF
DNA: TGTGCCAGCAGCGAACAGGGCTCGAGAAAGACCCAGTACTTC
D: NA
J: TRBJ2-5
V: TRBV11-2
size: NA

CDR3: CASSQSGGDGYTF
DNA: TGTGCCAGCAGCCAGTCAGGGGGCGATGGCTACACCTTC
D: TRBD1
J: TRBJ1-2
V: TRBV3-1/TRBV3-2
size: NA

CDR3: CASSLNSGGRNEQFF
DNA: TGTGCCAGCAGCTTGAATAGCGGGGGGAGGAATGAGCAGTTCTTC
D: TRBD2
J: TRBJ2-1
V: TRBV5-5
size: once

CDR3: CASSSTPQGTQPQHF
DNA: TGTGCCAGCAGCTCCACCCCTCAGGGGACCCAGCCCCAGCATTTT
D: NA
J: TRBJ1-5
V: TRBV9
size: NA

CDR3: CASSLGTGEAFF
DNA: TGCGCCAGCAGCCTCGGGACTGGCGAAGCTTTCTTT
D: NA
J: TRBJ1-1
V: TRBV5-1
size: NA

CDR3: CATSDWSGGSYEQYF
DNA: TGTGCCACCAGTGATTGGTCAGGGGGCTCCTACGAGCAGTACTTC
D: TRBD1
J: TRBJ2-7
V: TRBV24-1
size: NA

CDR3: CASSTPQGAYDEQYF
DNA: TGTGCCAGCAGCACCCCACAGGGTGCCTACGACGAGCAGTACTTC
D: NA
J: TRBJ2-7
V: TRBV5-4
size: NA

CDR3: CASSPRTSGNQPQHF
DNA: TGTGCCAGCAGTCCCCGGACGAGCGGGAATCAGCCCCAGCATTTT
D: NA
J: TRBJ1-5
V: TRBV28
size: NA

CDR3: CAIRGQGNTEAFF
DNA: TGTGCCATCAGGGGACAGGGGAACACTGAAGCTTTCTTT
D: TRBD1
J: TRBJ1-1
V: TRBV10-3
size: NA

CDR3: CASSEFGGPVGEQYF
DNA: TGTGCCAGCAGTGAATTTGGCGGCCCAGTTGGGGAGCAGTACTTC
D: NA
J: TRBJ2-7
V: TRBV6-1
size: few

CDR3: CASSQDRPMNTEAFF
DNA: TGTGCCAGCAGTCAAGACAGGCCCATGAACACTGAAGCTTTCTTT
D: NA
J: TRBJ1-1
V: TRBV2
size: once

CDR3: CASSLDSPSGANVLTF
DNA: TGCGCCAGCAGCCTGGACAGTCCCTCTGGGGCCAACGTCCTGACTTTC
D: NA
J: TRBJ2-6
V: TRBV5-1
size: NA

CDR3: CASTAAPEVSEQYF
DNA: TGTGCCAGCACCGCAGCTCCCGAGGTTTCCGAGCAGTACTTC
D: NA
J: TRBJ2-7
V: TRBV6-5
size: NA

CDR3: CASSLRTGAHGNTIYF
DNA: TGTGCCAGCAGCCTTAGGACAGGGGCGCATGGAAACACCATATATTTT
D: TRBD1
J: TRBJ1-3
V: TRBV28
size: NA